The clone carrying this T cell receptor (beta chain) was seen a handful of times. Assay: immunoSEQ multiplex PCR; the TCRdb copy retains only in-frame clones and omits some. The profile shows tens of thousands of clones, approximately 86% of them singletons. This entry belongs to a study of identifying expanded T cells in peripheral blood. This CDR3 is 13 amino acids long. Germline values: CDR1 SGHDN, CDR2 FVKESK. V gave up 4 bases and J gave up 5 bases; unmatched junction bases: 4. What was sequenced was blood. This sequence joins TRBV14 and TRBJ2-7; TRBD1 matches at 8 bases. The sequence derives from a person between 18 and 75 years old in good health. For the CDR3, the DNA is TGTGCCAGCAGCCTTTCAGGGGGCAACGAGCAGTACTTC. Amino acids: CASSLSGGNEQYF.